This T cell receptor beta chain is drawn from a study of blood T cell repertoires in COVID-19. Across the whole study: The United States, Italy and Spain supplied acute and convalescent COVID-19 samples. PBMCs, B-cell-depleted T cells, or T cells were the source of the cDNA or gDNA that made up the material.

Original data processing: How many nucleated cells were present was estimated from reference gene primer amplification. Sequenced by immunoSEQ multiplex PCR; TCRdb stores in-frame clones only, minus some. The V and J calls and clone size were taken over from that table, and D and trimming were inferred from the DNA. This sample has 95,000 to 110,000 clones, with about 88% found just once. About this clone itself: The junction departs from germline at one end; a sequencing error may be responsible.

The CDR3 is 15 amino acids. Germline V gene data show CDR1 as MNHEY and CDR2 as SMNVEV (reference sequence). The sequenced sample consisted of peripheral blood. The rearrangement links TRBV27 to TRBJ1-5; no firm D call. The TCR comes from a human donor in a cohort sampled during active COVID-19. The chain's CDR3 is CASSLIIGDDQRQHF. In nucleotides, the CDR3 is TGTGCCAGCAGTTTGATTATCGGCGACGATCAGCGCCAGCATTTT.